This T cell receptor beta chain originates from a study of blood T cell repertoires in COVID-19 (TCRdb year 2020). Broadly, across the study: Collaborator samples came from the United States, Italy and Spain and covered acute and convalescent phases of COVID-19. The material from the prospective study consisted of cDNA or gDNA derived from T cells, B-cell-depleted T cells, or PBMCs. Where HLA class I and class II types were available, the types were taken from metadata supplied by the sample provider, not from assay-based typing. Deeply sampled blood TCRbeta repertoires from subjects exposed to, actively infected with, or recovered from COVID-19 were included in the dataset. A freely available public database, intended as a resource for researchers studying the immune response to SARS-CoV-2, is where the repertoires were released. Samples were obtained from the ongoing ImmuneRACE study (first 160 participants) and from some 1,200 subjects provided by 6 global collaborators. Sample metadata almost always included a de-identified subject ID, COVID-19 status, age in years and sex. Results and caveats for the whole study, not just this receptor: How much clinical and demographic metadata was included differed by source and by participant, and the metadata was provided uncurated.

The immunoSEQ Assay, a bias-controlled multiplex PCR, was used to amplify TCRbeta CDR3 regions from genomic DNA. The original methods were these. Nucleated cell counts per sample were estimated from amplification of reference gene primers within the assay. To quantify the absolute abundance of each unique TCRbeta CDR3 rearrangement, sequence reads were collapsed and filtered. For each sample, productive Simpson clonality was calculated by taking the square root of Simpson's diversity index across productive rearrangements. Not all clones reach the TCRdb copy of this immuneACCESS table, which keeps in-frame sequences only. Checked studies attribute under half of the gap to unresolved V genes and leave the rest unexplained. The V and J calls and clone size were taken over from that table, and D and trimming were inferred from the DNA. The sample yields just over 90,000 clones; roughly 88% were counted once. The ten largest clones add up to roughly 1.5% of the sample.

Worth noting for this clone: This receptor's antigen is unknown. Qualities for individual bases were not recorded, and no much larger clone is one base off.

The collaborating institutions used their own protocols to collect whole blood in K2EDTA tubes. For TCRbeta analysis, collaborators shipped samples as frozen whole blood, isolated PBMCs, or DNA extracted from either of those sample types. Per the germline V gene (reference sequence), LNHDA is the CDR1 and SQIVND is the CDR2. V is shortened by 4 bases, J by 3 bases, and the region joining them spans 15 bases. From its cysteine to its phenylalanine, the CDR3 spans 15 amino acids. The only DNA kept is the CDR3, 45 bases in frame from the first base. The sequence is built from TRBV19 and TRBJ1-2; the best D guess is TRBD1, with 6 bases matching. Sequencing was performed on peripheral blood. The receptor was derived from a human donor with active COVID-19. The donor label of this sample is uncertain. The nucleotide sequence reads TGTGCCAGTAGTACATCCGGGACACAGTACTATGGCTACACCTTC. This gives the protein CASSTSGTQYYGYTF.